This T cell receptor beta chain was observed in a study of somatic mutations in cytotoxic T cells in rheumatoid arthritis. The CD4+ and CD8+ fractions came from positive magnetic bead selection and were purity-checked by flow cytometry. V was shortened by 8 bases and J by 10 bases, with 15 bases between the two germline ends. Germline CDR1 SEHNR, CDR2 FQNEAQ (reference sequence). This CDR3 has 12 amino acids. Using immunoSEQ multiplex PCR, the repertoire was profiled, and TCRdb retains in-frame clones only, with some absent. The sample includes tens of thousands of clones, 70% to 90% of them seen just once.

Specimen: CD8+ T cells sorted from blood. The receptor was derived from an adult with rheumatoid arthritis. The V gene is TRBV7-9, the J gene TRBJ2-1; possibly TRBD2 for D (7 bases). The CDR3 DNA reads TGTGCCAGCGGGGGGGGCGCGCACGAGCAGTTCTTC. Translated: CASGGGAHEQFF.